This TCR beta chain is drawn from a study of T cell repertoires in cytomegalovirus infection. The CDR3 has 16 residues. CDR1 and CDR2 (germline): SGHNT, YENEEA. TCRdb fed the reads into MiXCR, producing one record per CDR3 protein. The data show about 270,000 distinct CDR3 sequences, roughly a fifth seen once. Comments on this clonotype: Its target is not known. A much larger clonotype is one base distant, so this may be a read error.

This receptor was identified in a human donor in good health (CMV status not recorded). Some clones in this sample may be carry-over from other donors' samples. The input for sequencing was cultured PBMCs, taken from culture after CMV antigen stimulation. V and J are TRBV11-3 and TRBJ2-1; 7 nucleotides align to TRBD2. In DNA form, the CDR3 reads TGTGGCAGCAGCTTGTCTCTCCGGGGAGGGTTAGATGAGCAGTTCTTC. Protein product: CGSSLSLRGGLDEQFF.